This TCR beta chain was recovered during a study of OX40 agonist ivuxolimab in advanced cancers. About the study: Earlier anti-PD-1, anti-PD-L1 or anti-CTLA-4 therapy was permitted; about 39% had received some. Study-wide results and caveats: CD4+ and CD8+ blood T cells expanded clonally by week 6 at 0.1 to 3.0 mg/kg.

Method: immunoSEQ multiplex PCR; TCRdb's copy keeps in-frame clones and lacks some. This sample has tens of thousands of clones, with 87% found just once. The germline V and J ends were trimmed by 2 bases and 8 bases, with 12 bases remaining between them. The length of the CDR3 is 13 residues. Per germline, CDR1 MNHEY and CDR2 SVGAGI. Peripheral blood came from all dose cohorts at three timepoints. A note on this clone: Its cognate antigen is unknown.

This specimen consisted of CD4+ or CD8+ T cells sorted from blood, obtained in a trial of the OX40 agonist ivuxolimab. The chain recombines TRBV6-5 with TRBJ1-2; D gene ambiguous. The receptor was isolated from an adult with an advanced solid tumor such as melanoma, head and neck, liver or kidney cancer. In DNA, the CDR3 is TGTGCCAGCAGTTACGGACTAAGCGTGGGCTACACCTTC. It translates to CASSYGLSVGYTF.